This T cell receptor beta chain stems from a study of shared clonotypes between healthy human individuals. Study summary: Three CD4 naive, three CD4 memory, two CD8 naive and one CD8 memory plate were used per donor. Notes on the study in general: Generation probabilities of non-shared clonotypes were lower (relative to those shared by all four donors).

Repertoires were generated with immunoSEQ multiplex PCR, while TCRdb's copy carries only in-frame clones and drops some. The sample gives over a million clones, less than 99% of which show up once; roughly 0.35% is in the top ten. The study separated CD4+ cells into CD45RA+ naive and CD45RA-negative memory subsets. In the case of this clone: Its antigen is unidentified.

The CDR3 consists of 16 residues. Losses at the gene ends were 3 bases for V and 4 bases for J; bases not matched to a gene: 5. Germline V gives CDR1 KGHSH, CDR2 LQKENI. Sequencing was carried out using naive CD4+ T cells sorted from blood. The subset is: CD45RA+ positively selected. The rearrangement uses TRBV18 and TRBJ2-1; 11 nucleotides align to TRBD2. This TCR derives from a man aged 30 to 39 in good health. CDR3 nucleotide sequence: TGTGCCAGCTCACCGTCGGGACTAGCGGTTTACAATGAGCAGTTCTTC. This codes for CASSPSGLAVYNEQFF. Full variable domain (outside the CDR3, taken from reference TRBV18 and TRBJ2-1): NAGVMQNPRHLVRRRGQEARLRCSPMKGHSHVYWYRQLPEEGLKFMVYLQKENIIDESGMPKERFSAEFPKEGPSILRIQQVVRGDSAAYFCASSPSGLAVYNEQFFGPGTRLTVL.